The 22 T cell receptor beta chains below come from one sample, sequenced in a study of beta chain features in type 1 diabetes (dated by TCRdb to the late 2010s). Library construction relied on the immunoSEQ multiplex PCR assay. All of the isolated RNA was reverse transcribed with the High Capacity cDNA Reverse Transcription Kit, so expressed TCRB transcripts were sequenced. Entries here come from immuneACCESS through TCRdb and include only in-frame sequences with V and J called. Some clones fail to appear in such tables; in the studies checked, an unresolved V gene covers under half of the shortfall, and the cause of the remainder is unknown. The sample table lists 150,000 or so clones, around a tenth of them with a count of one. Roughly 0.7% of the sample belongs to the ten largest clones. The sequencing sample was made of central memory CD4+ T cells from blood. The source of these receptors is a man in his late teens or twenties in good health.

With regard to this clone: The junction does not match germline at one end; this may be a read error. The chain couples TRBV7-8 to TRBJ2-1; 8 positions agree with TRBD2. The CDR3 covers 17 residues. Germline V gene lookup returns CDR1 SGHVS and CDR2 FQNEAQ. The CDR3 nucleotides read TGTGCCAGCATCTTAGGGGGAGCGGGGGCCTCCTACAATGAGCAGTTCTTC. This translates into CASILGGAGASYNEQFF.

V is TRBV6-6 and J is TRBJ2-5; D unresolved. CDR3 length: 14 amino acids. Trimming pared 0 bases from V and 5 bases from J, leaving 10 bases between. Germline V lookup: CDR1 MNHNY, CDR2 SVGAGI (reference sequence). This CDR3 reads CASSYSGRAETQYF. DNA of the CDR3: TGTGCCAGCAGTTACTCCGGTCGAGCTGAGACCCAGTACTTC.

CDR3 protein: CASSVTSGDTGELFF. The CDR3 DNA reads TGTGCCAGCAGCGTAACTAGCGGAGACACCGGGGAGCTGTTTTTT. This chain joins TRBV7-2 and TRBJ2-2; 8 positions agree with TRBD2. Germline CDR1 reads SGHTA; CDR2 reads FQGNSA. V shed 5 bases, J shed 3 bases, and the junction held 5 bases outside the gene matches. CDR3 length equals 15 residues.

In the case of this clone: Other nucleotide sequences in the sample specify the same CDR3. This chain links TRBV7-9 with TRBJ2-3; 9 bases agree with TRBD1. Trimming cost V 5 bases and J 5 bases; bases outside gene matches: 5. The CDR3 totals 14 residues. The germline V gene encodes CDR1 SEHNR and CDR2 FQNEAQ (reference sequence). CDR3 in amino acids: CASSLDRGGDTQYF. The CDR3 nucleotides are TGTGCCAGCAGCCTGGACAGGGGAGGAGATACGCAGTATTTT.

The chain employs TRBV30 and TRBJ1-4; D ambiguous. The CDR3 runs to 14 residues. V gave up 0 bases and J gave up 8 bases, with 13 bases separating them. Germline-derived CDR1 and CDR2 are GTSNPN and SVGIG (reference sequence). CDR3 DNA sequence: TGTGCCTGGAGTGTTCGAGGGTTTCGCGAAAAACTGTTTTTT. It specifies CAWSVRGFREKLFF. The variable domain in full, with the rest retrieved from reference TRBV30 and TRBJ1-4, is SQTIHQWPATLVQPVGSPLSLECTVEGTSNPNLYWYRQAAGRGLQLLFYSVGIGQISSEVPQNLSASRPQDRQFILSSKKLLLSDSGFYLCAWSVRGFREKLFFGSGTQLSVL.

The table lists this clone with a few counts. The chain uses TRBV9 and TRBJ2-3; the match to TRBD1 covers 10 bases. Germline assignment: CDR1 SGDLS and CDR2 YYNGEE. The CDR3 is made up of 15 amino acids. V was pared by 3 bases and J by 5 bases, with 6 bases of the junction left unmatched. CDR3 sequence reads: CASSAIGTGVDTQYF. Here the CDR3 DNA reads TGTGCCAGCAGCGCGATCGGGACAGGGGTAGATACGCAGTATTTT.

This clone was found a few times. This chain uses TRBV4-3 with TRBJ1-1, with no clear D. Trimming removed 2 bases at V and 0 bases at J, with 10 bases between. CDR1 and CDR2 (germline): LGHNA, YSLEER. The CDR3 sequence is 15 residues long. DNA of the CDR3: TGCGCCAGCAGCCAATCGAGGGTGATGAACACTGAAGCTTTCTTT. This codes for CASSQSRVMNTEAFF.

The rearrangement links TRBV5-6 to TRBJ1-6; 7 nucleotides agree with TRBD1. CDR1 and CDR2 (germline): SGHDT, YYEEEE. The length of the CDR3 is 19 residues. With 0 bases clipped from V and 7 bases from J, the junction kept 16 bases outside the gene matches. The CDR3 loop is CASSLGTGVAGGKNSPLHF. The DNA of the CDR3 is TGTGCCAGCAGCTTGGGAACAGGGGTCGCAGGGGGTAAGAATTCACCCCTCCACTTT.

This clone was seen more than once but under ten times. The CDR3 loop reads CASTKGGSGANVLTF. The DNA for the CDR3 is TGTGCCAGCACCAAAGGGGGCTCTGGGGCCAACGTCCTGACTTTC. This chain joins TRBV9 and TRBJ2-6; possibly TRBD1 for D (6 bases). With 6 bases removed from V and 0 bases from J, the gap between germline ends came to 10 bases. The CDR3 loop spans 15 amino acids. Germline lookup yields CDR1 SGDLS and CDR2 YYNGEE.

This clone was counted a few times. This chain connects TRBV7-2 to TRBJ2-5; D remains unclear. Judging by the DNA end, TRBJ2-7 fits better; the J call may be wrong. Germline V lookup: CDR1 SGHTA, CDR2 FQGNSA. This CDR3 spans 11 amino acids. Here the CDR3 reads CASSRDYEQYF. The CDR3 DNA is TGTGCCAGCAGCCGTGACTACGAGCAGTACTTC.

This chain links TRBV6-5 with TRBJ2-1; 9 nucleotides match TRBD1. The trim removed 2 bases at V and 6 bases at J, leaving 5 bases unmatched. This CDR3 comprises 15 residues. Germline CDR1 reads MNHEY; CDR2 reads SVGAGI. CDR3: CASSYGDRVLNEQFF. As DNA, the CDR3 is TGTGCCAGCAGTTACGGGGACAGGGTACTCAATGAGCAGTTCTTC.

This clone appeared a few times. The chain has TRBV7-2 and TRBJ2-5, with a possible D match to TRBD2 (6 bases). V lost 5 bases and J lost 1, with 14 bases in between. The CDR3 sequence is 15 residues long. Germline V gene sequence: CDR1 SGHTA, CDR2 FQGNSA. The CDR3 spells CASSPSRGTQETQYF. CDR3 sequence (DNA): TGTGCCAGCAGCCCCTCTCGGGGGACCCAAGAGACCCAGTACTTC.

This chain connects TRBV2 to TRBJ1-1, with D possibly TRBD1 on 5 matching bases. Germline V CDR1 and CDR2: SNHLY, FYNNEI. This CDR3 contains 12 residues. Trimming took 7 bases from V and 0 from J, leaving 6 bases between them. CDR3 in DNA: TGTGCCAGCAAGGGGATGAACACTGAAGCTTTCTTT. Translation gives CASKGMNTEAFF.

This clone was seen a few times. This chain uses TRBV5-1 with TRBJ2-2; 8 bases are shared with TRBD2. V was pared by 4 bases and J by 7 bases, with 9 bases of the junction left unmatched. Germline CDR1 and CDR2: SGHRS and YFSETQ. The CDR3 is 15 amino acids. This chain's CDR3 is CASSPRGGRDGELFF. The CDR3 bases are TGCGCCAGCAGCCCACGCGGGGGGCGAGACGGGGAGCTGTTTTTT.

The CDR3 region has the DNA TGTGCCAGCAGCTTAGGGGGGACATGGAAAGAGACCCAGTACTTC. Residues: CASSLGGTWKETQYF. The V and J genes are TRBV7-7 and TRBJ2-5, with a tentative D call TRBD1 (6 bases). This CDR3 has 15 residues. Germline CDR1 and CDR2: SSHAT and FNYEAQ (reference sequence). V lost 1 base, J lost 3 bases, and 12 bases lay in between.

Points on this clone: Germline is not matched at one junction end, which may reflect a read error. V usage is TRBV4-1 and J usage is TRBJ2-5; D may be TRBD1 (5 bases). The germline CDR1 and CDR2 sequences are MGHRA and YSYEKL. The CDR3 runs to 15 residues. The CDR3 DNA follows: TGTGCCAGCAGCCAAGGTCGACAGCCTCAAGAGACCCAGTACTTC. Its protein product is CASSQGRQPQETQYF.

Ten or more counts support this clone. The chain links TRBV5-6 to TRBJ2-5; D is uncertain. The CDR3 has 14 amino acids. Looked up from germline, CDR1 is SGHDT and CDR2 is YYEEEE. Trimming left V 3 bases short and J 4 bases short, with 13 bases between. Written as DNA, the CDR3 is TGTGCCAGCAGCTGGCGACCTCCGGGAGAGACCCAGTACTTC. Translation: CASSWRPPGETQYF.

This clone showed up just a few times. The V gene is TRBV6-1, the J gene TRBJ2-3, with D possibly TRBD1 on 6 matching bases. This CDR3 has 15 amino acids. Per the germline V gene, CDR1 is MNHNS and CDR2 is SASEGT. V dropped 6 bases and J dropped 4 bases, with 17 bases sitting between them. CDR3 sequence reads: CASRMTGNGADTQYF. The CDR3, as DNA: TGTGCCAGCAGGATGACAGGCAACGGAGCAGATACGCAGTATTTT.

This clone was seen a handful of times. The gene calls are TRBV10-3 and TRBJ1-2; no clear D. Germline V gene sequence: CDR1 ENHRY, CDR2 SYGVKD. CDR3 length: 14 residues. V lost 2 bases and J 4 bases, leaving 11 bases between the germline ends. This chain's CDR3 is CAISEGRTPYGYTF. CDR3 sequence (DNA): TGTGCCATCAGTGAGGGCAGGACTCCCTATGGCTACACCTTC.

The gene calls are TRBV4-2 and TRBJ2-2; 7 bases match TRBD1. CDR1 and CDR2 (germline): LGHNA, YNFKEQ. CDR3 length equals 16 residues. The V segment lost 7 bases and the J segment 5 bases; nucleotides outside the gene matches: 13. The CDR3: CASTSSSDRETGELFF. The CDR3 DNA reads TGTGCCAGCACCTCTTCCTCCGACAGGGAGACCGGGGAGCTGTTTTTT.

V is TRBV9 and J is TRBJ2-3; unclear D gene. The CDR3 runs to 15 residues. Germline CDR1 is SGDLS and CDR2 is YYNGEE. Trimming removed 0 bases at V and 2 bases at J, with 10 bases between. CDR3 region: CASSVVGRYTDTQYF. The DNA for the CDR3 is TGTGCCAGCAGCGTAGTTGGCCGATACACAGATACGCAGTATTTT.

The chain combines TRBV2 with TRBJ1-6; TRBD1 aligns across 7 bases. Germline lookup yields CDR1 SNHLY and CDR2 FYNNEI. CDR3 length: 16 amino acids. V lost 6 bases and J lost 0; bases outside the gene matches: 5. CDR3 in amino acids: CASSQTGSSYNSPLHF. The CDR3 nucleotides read TGTGCCAGCAGCCAGACAGGGAGCTCCTATAATTCACCCCTCCACTTT.